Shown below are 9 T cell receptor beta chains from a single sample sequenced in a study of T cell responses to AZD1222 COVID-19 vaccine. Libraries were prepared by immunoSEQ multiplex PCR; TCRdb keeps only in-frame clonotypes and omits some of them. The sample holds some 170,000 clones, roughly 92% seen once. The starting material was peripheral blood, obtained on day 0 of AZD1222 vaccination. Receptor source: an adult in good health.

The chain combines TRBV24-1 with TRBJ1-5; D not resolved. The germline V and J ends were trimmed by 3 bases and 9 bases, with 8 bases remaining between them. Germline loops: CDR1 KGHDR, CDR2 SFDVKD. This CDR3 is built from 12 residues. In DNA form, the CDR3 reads TGTGCCACCAGTGATGGATCAGGGCCCCAGCATTTT. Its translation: CATSDGSGPQHF.

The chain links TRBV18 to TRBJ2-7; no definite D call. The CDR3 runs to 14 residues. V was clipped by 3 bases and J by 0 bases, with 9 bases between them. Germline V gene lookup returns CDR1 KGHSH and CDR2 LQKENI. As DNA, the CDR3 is TGTGCCAGCTCACCCCGGATCGGCTCCTACGAGCAGTACTTC. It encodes CASSPRIGSYEQYF.

CDR3 coding DNA: TGTGCCAGCAGGAAACTAGCGGGGAACACCGGGGAGCTGTTTTTT. Translating gives CASRKLAGNTGELFF. The chain carries TRBV7-2 and TRBJ2-2, with 9 bases matching TRBD2. The CDR3 is 15 amino acids. CDR1 SGHTA and CDR2 FQGNSA come from the germline V gene. The V gene end was trimmed by 6 bases and the J gene end by 1 base; junction bases not matched to a gene: 3.

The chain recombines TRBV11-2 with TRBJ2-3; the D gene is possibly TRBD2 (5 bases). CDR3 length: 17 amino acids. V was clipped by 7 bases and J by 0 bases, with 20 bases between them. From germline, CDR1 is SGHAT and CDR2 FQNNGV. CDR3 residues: CASTHSAGRPSTDTQYF. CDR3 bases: TGTGCCAGCACCCATAGTGCGGGCAGGCCTAGCACAGATACGCAGTATTTT. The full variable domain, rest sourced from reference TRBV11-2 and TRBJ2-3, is EAGVAQSPRYKIIEKRQSVAFWCNPISGHATLYWYQQILGQGPKLLIQFQNNGVVDDSQLPKDRFSAERLKGVDSTLKIQPAKLEDSAVYLCASTHSAGRPSTDTQYFGPGTRLTVL.

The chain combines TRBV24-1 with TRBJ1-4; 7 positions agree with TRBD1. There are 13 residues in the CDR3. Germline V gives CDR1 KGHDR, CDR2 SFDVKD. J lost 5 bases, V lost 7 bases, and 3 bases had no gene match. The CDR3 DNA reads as TGTGCCACCAGGGCAGGGGGGAATGAAAAACTGTTTTTT. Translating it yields CATRAGGNEKLFF.

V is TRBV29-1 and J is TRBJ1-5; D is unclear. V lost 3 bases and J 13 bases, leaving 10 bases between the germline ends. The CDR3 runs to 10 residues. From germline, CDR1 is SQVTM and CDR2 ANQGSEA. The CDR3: CSVDDGGQHF. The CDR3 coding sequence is TGCAGCGTTGATGATGGCGGACAGCATTTT.

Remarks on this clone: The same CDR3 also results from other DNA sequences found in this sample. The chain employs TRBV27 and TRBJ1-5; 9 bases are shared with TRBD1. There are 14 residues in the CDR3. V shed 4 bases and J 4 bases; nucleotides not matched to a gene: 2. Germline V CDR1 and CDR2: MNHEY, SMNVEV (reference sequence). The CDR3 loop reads CASSYGQGNQPQHF. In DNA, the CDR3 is TGTGCCAGCAGTTACGGACAGGGGAATCAGCCCCAGCATTTT.

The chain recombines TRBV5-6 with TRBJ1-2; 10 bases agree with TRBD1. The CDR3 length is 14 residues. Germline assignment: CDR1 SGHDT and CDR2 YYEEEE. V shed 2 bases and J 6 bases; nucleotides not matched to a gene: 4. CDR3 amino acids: CASSFGTGVNGYTF. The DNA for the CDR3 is TGTGCCAGCAGCTTTGGGACAGGGGTCAATGGCTACACCTTC.

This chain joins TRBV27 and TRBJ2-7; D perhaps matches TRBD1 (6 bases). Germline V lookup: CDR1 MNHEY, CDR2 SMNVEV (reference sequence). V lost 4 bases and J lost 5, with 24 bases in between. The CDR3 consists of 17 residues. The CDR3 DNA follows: TGTGCCAGCAGTTCGCAACAGGGATTGGCTAAAGGCAACGAGCAGTACTTC. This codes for CASSSQQGLAKGNEQYF.